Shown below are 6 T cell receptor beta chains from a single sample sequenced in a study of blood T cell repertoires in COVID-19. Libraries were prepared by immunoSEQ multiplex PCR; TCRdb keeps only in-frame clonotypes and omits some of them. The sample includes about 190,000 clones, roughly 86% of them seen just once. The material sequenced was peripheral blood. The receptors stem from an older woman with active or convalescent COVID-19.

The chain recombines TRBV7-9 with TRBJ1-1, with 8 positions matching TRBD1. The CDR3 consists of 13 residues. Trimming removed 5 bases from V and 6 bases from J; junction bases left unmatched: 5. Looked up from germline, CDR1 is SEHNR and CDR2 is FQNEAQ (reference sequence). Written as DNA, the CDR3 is TGTGCCAGCAGCGGCCAGGGGGCCTCTGAAGCTTTCTTT. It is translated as CASSGQGASEAFF.

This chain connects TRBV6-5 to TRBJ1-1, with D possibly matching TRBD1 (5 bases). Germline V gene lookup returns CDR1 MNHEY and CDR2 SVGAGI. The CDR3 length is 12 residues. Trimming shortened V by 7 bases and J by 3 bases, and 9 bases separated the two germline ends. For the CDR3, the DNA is TGTGCCAGCACCAGGGCGCACACTGAAGCTTTCTTT. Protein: CASTRAHTEAFF.

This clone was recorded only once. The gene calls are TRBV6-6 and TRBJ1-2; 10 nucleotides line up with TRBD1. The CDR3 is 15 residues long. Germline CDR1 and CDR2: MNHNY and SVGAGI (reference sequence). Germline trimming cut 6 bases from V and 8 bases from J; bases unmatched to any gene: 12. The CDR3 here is CASRPGTGEYIGYTF. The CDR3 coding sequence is TGTGCCAGCAGGCCCGGGACAGGGGAGTACATCGGCTACACCTTC.

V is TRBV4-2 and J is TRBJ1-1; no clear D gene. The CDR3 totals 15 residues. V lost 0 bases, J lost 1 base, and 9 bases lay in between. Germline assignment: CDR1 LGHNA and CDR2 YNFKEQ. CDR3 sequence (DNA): TGTGCCAGCAGCCAAGATTTTCGGAGGAACACTGAAGCTTTCTTT. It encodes CASSQDFRRNTEAFF.

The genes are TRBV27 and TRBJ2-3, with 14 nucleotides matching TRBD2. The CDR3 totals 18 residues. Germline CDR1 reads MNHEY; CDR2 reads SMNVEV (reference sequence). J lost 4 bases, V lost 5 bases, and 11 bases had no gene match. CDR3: CASSGTSGRTLLADTQYF. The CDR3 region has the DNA TGTGCCAGCAGTGGGACTAGCGGGAGAACCCTTCTGGCAGATACGCAGTATTTT.

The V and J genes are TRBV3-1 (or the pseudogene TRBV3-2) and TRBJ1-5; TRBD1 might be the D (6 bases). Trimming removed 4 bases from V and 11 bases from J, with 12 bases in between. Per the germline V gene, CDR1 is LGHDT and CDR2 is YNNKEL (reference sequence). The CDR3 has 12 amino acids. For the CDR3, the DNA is TGTGCCAGCAGCCTAACAGGGAGCACCCAGCATTTT. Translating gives CASSLTGSTQHF.